This entry is about one TCR beta chain. Antigen specificity is unknown. Together with a sample-barcoded 5' primer, a J-beta primer mix was included in a second PCR lasting roughly 6 to 12 cycles. Each cDNA was tagged by a template-switch adaptor containing 12 random nucleotides. All samples gave at least 2.5 million CDR3-containing paired-end reads. TCRdb fed the 5' RACE reads into MiXCR, producing one record per CDR3 protein. The sample contains some 860,000 distinct CDR3 sequences, roughly three fifths of which appear only once. Samples had at least 6.5 million PBMCs isolated from them. These data come from a study of blood T cells in healthy people across ages. Study-level results: The diversity estimates, figures obtained from one million T cells, were considered underestimates.

CDR1 is DFQATT and CDR2 is SNEGSKA in the germline V gene (reference sequence). CDR3 length: 15 residues. V was pared by 4 bases and J by 7 bases, with 13 bases of the junction left unmatched. Sequenced sample: blood. The clonotype originates from a man in his forties in good health. The chain joins TRBV20-1 to TRBJ1-5; TRBD1 aligns across 7 bases. The CDR3, as DNA: TGCAGTGCTAACGCTCGCAGGGGGTTTCGACAGCCCCAGCATTTT. Protein product: CSANARRGFRQPQHF.